These 23 T cell receptor beta chains share one sample of origin, sequenced in a study of blood T cell repertoires in COVID-19. Clones were sequenced by immunoSEQ multiplex PCR, and TCRdb holds only the in-frame ones, with some missing. The table has 280,000 or so clones, 70% to 90% seen once. What was sequenced was peripheral blood. Every receptor here comes from a man aged 18 to 35 with active or convalescent COVID-19.

This clone came up many times. V is TRBV15 and J is TRBJ2-7, with D maybe TRBD1 (6 bases). The CDR3 is made up of 14 amino acids. Trimming pared 4 bases from V and 6 bases from J, leaving 16 bases between. The germline gives CDR1 LNHNV, CDR2 YYDKDF (reference sequence). The CDR3 reads CATSNDRPRGEQYF. The CDR3 DNA is TGTGCCACCAGCAACGACAGGCCAAGGGGCGAGCAGTACTTC.

V gene TRBV27 combines with J gene TRBJ2-6; D gene ambiguous. Germline CDR1 reads MNHEY; CDR2 reads SMNVEV (reference sequence). The CDR3 is 13 amino acids. Trimming took 8 bases from V and 1 from J, leaving 6 bases between them. CDR3 sequence (DNA): TGTGCCAGCGCGCGATCTGGGGCCAACGTCCTGACTTTC. Translation: CASARSGANVLTF.

This clone appeared once. V usage is TRBV11-2 and J usage is TRBJ1-6; D gene ambiguous. CDR1 and CDR2 from the germline V gene are SGHAT and FQNNGV. This CDR3 has 15 amino acids. With 0 bases removed from V and 0 bases from J, the gap between germline ends came to 3 bases. In nucleotides, the CDR3 is TGTGCCAGCAGCTTAGAGAGCTCCTATAATTCACCCCTCCACTTT. Protein sequence: CASSLESSYNSPLHF.

The chain couples TRBV13 to TRBJ1-3; 8 bases are a match to TRBD1. Germline V lookup: CDR1 PRHDT, CDR2 FYEKMQ (reference sequence). CDR3 length: 15 residues. The trim removed 5 bases at V and 1 base at J, leaving 4 bases unmatched. As DNA, the CDR3 is TGTGCCAGCAGCCTGGGACAGGTTTCTGGAAACACCATATATTTT. It encodes CASSLGQVSGNTIYF. The full variable domain, rest sourced from reference TRBV13 and TRBJ1-3, is AAGVIQSPRHLIKEKRETATLKCYPIPRHDTVYWYQQGPGQDPQFLISFYEKMQSDKGSIPDRFSAQQFSDYHSELNMSSLELGDSALYFCASSLGQVSGNTIYFGEGSWLTVV.

The J gene is TRBJ1-2, the V gene TRBV10-3, with D possibly TRBD1 on 6 matching bases. The V end lost 6 bases, the J end lost 1 base, and 9 bases lay between the germline ends. Per germline, CDR1 ENHRY and CDR2 SYGVKD. The CDR3 is made up of 13 amino acids. CDR3 in amino acids: CAIRLDSNYGYTF. The CDR3 DNA sequence: TGTGCCATCAGATTGGACAGTAACTATGGCTACACCTTC.

This chain joins TRBV10-3 and TRBJ2-5, with TRBD1 identical over 7 bases. V dropped 4 bases and J dropped 4; count of bases not matched to a gene: 12. The CDR3 has 16 amino acids. The germline V gene has CDR1 ENHRY and CDR2 SYGVKD. The CDR3 region is CAISGKAQGMSETQYF. CDR3 bases: TGTGCCATCAGTGGAAAAGCACAGGGGATGTCAGAGACCCAGTACTTC.

The chain uses TRBV11-2 and TRBJ2-7; 8 nucleotides agree with TRBD1. Germline-derived CDR1 and CDR2 are SGHAT and FQNNGV. The CDR3 is 13 residues long. After removal of 3 bases from V and 3 bases from J, the junction contained 1 base not matched to a gene. CDR3 nucleotide sequence: TGTGCCAGCAGCTTCGGACAGGGCTACGAGCAGTACTTC. Translation: CASSFGQGYEQYF.

The chain is built from TRBV9 and TRBJ1-2; 8 bases are shared with TRBD1. Germline CDR1 reads SGDLS; CDR2 reads YYNGEE. Trimming took 3 bases from V and 7 from J; bases not matched to a gene: 8. CDR3 length equals 14 residues. The chain's CDR3 is CASSAFHTGGGYTF. CDR3 in DNA: TGTGCCAGCAGCGCCTTTCATACAGGGGGTGGCTACACCTTC.

This clone appeared a single time. The V and J genes are TRBV9 and TRBJ2-1; 7 bases map to TRBD1. V dropped 3 bases and J dropped 2; count of bases not matched to a gene: 5. The CDR3 spans 15 residues. Germline CDR1 is SGDLS and CDR2 is YYNGEE. Here the CDR3 reads CASSESGQAYNEQFF. In DNA form, the CDR3 reads TGTGCCAGCAGCGAGAGCGGACAGGCCTACAATGAGCAGTTCTTC.

The chain combines TRBV4-2 with TRBJ2-1, with 11 bases matching TRBD2. V trimming: 2 bases; J trimming: 4 bases; junction bases outside the gene matches: 4. Germline-derived CDR1 and CDR2 are LGHNA and YNFKEQ. This CDR3 region has 16 residues. CDR3 DNA sequence: TGTGCCAGCAGCCAATTTTCTAGCGGGGGGTACAATGAGCAGTTCTTC. Encoded protein: CASSQFSSGGYNEQFF.

V usage is TRBV20-1 and J usage is TRBJ1-2; D uncertain. Germline values: CDR1 DFQATT, CDR2 SNEGSKA (reference sequence). CDR3 length equals 13 residues. V was trimmed by 6 bases and J by 4 bases, leaving 15 bases between them. The CDR3 region has the DNA TGCAGTGCCAGTCTCTTAGGCGGCTATGGCTACACCTTC. This gives the protein CSASLLGGYGYTF.

This chain uses TRBV6-4 with TRBJ2-5; D may be TRBD2 (6 bases). V lost 8 bases to trimming and J lost 5 bases, with 30 bases between them. The length of the CDR3 is 18 residues. CDR1 is MRHNA, CDR2 SNTAGT, per germline. CDR3 nucleotide sequence: TGTGCCAGCGGGGTTTCGACTAGAGGTTTTTTGTTGGTGGAGACCCAGTACTTC. It codes for CASGVSTRGFLLVETQYF.

This clone was counted a few times. The chain is built from TRBV27 and TRBJ1-6, with D perhaps TRBD1 (6 bases). This CDR3 spans 15 amino acids. Germline-derived CDR1 and CDR2 are MNHEY and SMNVEV (reference sequence). V lost 0 bases and J lost 10, with 13 bases in between. CDR3 in amino acids: CASSLSSGAASPLHF. CDR3 bases: TGTGCCAGCAGTTTATCATCAGGGGCGGCCTCACCCCTCCACTTT.

The chain couples TRBV6-4 to TRBJ1-3; TRBD1 matches 8 bases. Germline V gives CDR1 MRHNA, CDR2 SNTAGT. The CDR3 runs to 18 residues. The V gene end was trimmed by 6 bases and the J gene end by 0 bases; junction bases not matched to a gene: 13. CDR3 amino acids: CASRNLQGALGSGNTIYF. The DNA for the CDR3 is TGTGCCAGCAGGAACCTTCAGGGGGCCCTGGGCTCTGGAAACACCATATATTTT.

The V and J genes are TRBV7-2 and TRBJ1-2; the D is unclear. V gave up 1 base and J gave up 8 bases, with 14 bases separating them. The CDR3 is made up of 14 amino acids. CDR1 and CDR2 from the germline V gene are SGHTA and FQGNSA. The CDR3 DNA reads as TGTGCCAGCAGCTTAGAAGTCCCCCGAGGGGGCTACACCTTC. Its protein product is CASSLEVPRGGYTF.

This clone appeared once. The chain carries TRBV5-1 and TRBJ2-5; 10 bases are shared with TRBD2. Losses at the gene ends were 1 base for V and 1 base for J; bases not matched to a gene: 1. Germline V gives CDR1 SGHRS, CDR2 YFSETQ. The CDR3 length is 15 residues. The CDR3 protein is CASSLQRGGQETQYF. The CDR3 nucleotides are TGCGCCAGCAGCTTGCAGCGGGGGGGCCAAGAGACCCAGTACTTC. The full variable domain, rest sourced from reference TRBV5-1 and TRBJ2-5, is KAGVTQTPRYLIKTRGQQVTLSCSPISGHRSVSWYQQTPGQGLQFLFEYFSETQRNKGNFPGRFSGRQFSNSRSEMNVSTLELGDSALYLCASSLQRGGQETQYFGPGTRLLVL.

The V gene is TRBV2, the J gene TRBJ1-2, with D maybe TRBD1 (5 bases). The V end was cut by 6 bases, the J end by 4 bases, with 12 bases between. Germline V gene lookup returns CDR1 SNHLY and CDR2 FYNNEI. This CDR3 contains 13 residues. The CDR3: CASRSDTSYGYTF. The CDR3 DNA sequence: TGTGCCAGCAGGTCGGACACCTCCTATGGCTACACCTTC. Supplemented by reference TRBV2 and TRBJ1-2, the full variable domain reads EPEVTQTPSHQVTQMGQEVILRCVPISNHLYFYWYRQILGQKVEFLVSFYNNEISEKSEIFDDQFSVERPDGSNFTLKIRSTKLEDSAMYFCASRSDTSYGYTFGSGTRLTVV.

V gene TRBV5-1 combines with J gene TRBJ2-3, with TRBD1 identical over 7 bases. The CDR3 runs to 17 residues. V lost 0 bases to trimming and J lost 1 base; unmatched junction nucleotides: 8. The V gene's germline CDR1 is SGHRS and CDR2 YFSETQ. The CDR3 loop reads CASSLGGQGVGTDTQYF. CDR3 sequence (DNA): TGCGCCAGCAGCTTGGGTGGTCAGGGGGTAGGCACAGATACGCAGTATTTT.

This chain connects TRBV10-3 to TRBJ1-6; no clear D. This CDR3 has 18 residues. Trimming took 3 bases from V and 0 from J, leaving 15 bases between them. Germline loops: CDR1 ENHRY, CDR2 SYGVKD. The CDR3 sequence is CAISDSAGLSSYNSPLHF. The DNA for the CDR3 is TGTGCCATCAGTGACTCGGCAGGACTGAGCTCCTATAATTCACCCCTCCACTTT.

The chain recombines TRBV6-5 with TRBJ1-4; D unresolved. The germline V gene has CDR1 MNHEY and CDR2 SVGAGI. This CDR3 is 13 amino acids long. The ends were cut back, 8 bases at V and 6 bases at J, with 13 bases in the middle. The CDR3 loop reads CASYGGSYEKLFF. The CDR3, as DNA: TGTGCCAGCTATGGCGGATCTTATGAAAAACTGTTTTTT.

This clone has more than one count but fewer than ten. This chain joins TRBV19 and TRBJ1-2; TRBD1 agrees at 7 bases. The ends lost 5 bases at V and 3 bases at J; junction bases unmatched: 9. Per germline, CDR1 LNHDA and CDR2 SQIVND (reference sequence). The CDR3 totals 15 residues. The CDR3 region is CASSLSGTEYYGYTF. For the CDR3, the DNA is TGTGCCAGTAGTCTCTCCGGGACAGAATACTATGGCTACACCTTC.

This rearrangement joins TRBV7-9 to TRBJ2-3; D is unclear. V dropped 2 bases and J dropped 6 bases, with 24 bases sitting between them. Germline assignment: CDR1 SEHNR and CDR2 FQNEAQ (reference sequence). CDR3 length: 18 amino acids. CDR3 coding DNA: TGTGCCAGCAGCTTACCCACCCTAGACCGCCCCACCACGGATACGCAGTATTTT. Translated, it gives CASSLPTLDRPTTDTQYF.

The rearrangement uses TRBV7-2 and TRBJ2-2; the D gene is possibly TRBD1 (5 bases). V lost 1 base and J 7 bases, leaving 13 bases between the germline ends. CDR3 length equals 15 residues. CDR1 is SGHTA, CDR2 FQGNSA, per germline. This CDR3 reads CASSLGGAWIGELFF. CDR3 in DNA: TGTGCCAGCAGCTTAGGTGGGGCGTGGATCGGGGAGCTGTTTTTT.